Below, 22 T cell receptor beta chains from the same sample are listed, as sequenced in a study of blood T cell repertoires in COVID-19. Some clones are missing from TCRdb's copy, which holds only in-frame ones; the method was immunoSEQ multiplex PCR. The table records 150,000 to 200,000 clones, 88% of them present only once. The sample consisted of peripheral blood. The source of these receptors is a man aged 65 to 85 with active or convalescent COVID-19.

The genes are TRBV10-1 and TRBJ2-3; 8 bases align to TRBD1. The CDR3 is made up of 13 amino acids. The trim removed 5 bases at V and 6 bases at J, leaving 4 bases unmatched. Germline V gene data show CDR1 as WNHNN and CDR2 as SYGVQD (reference sequence). CDR3 sequence: CASSQGAWDTQYF. CDR3 in DNA: TGCGCCAGCAGTCAGGGGGCTTGGGATACGCAGTATTTT.

The chain links TRBV7-9 to TRBJ2-3; TRBD1 matches 8 bases. Per germline, CDR1 SEHNR and CDR2 FQNEAQ (reference sequence). J lost 5 bases, V lost 3 bases, and 4 bases had no gene match. This CDR3 has 14 amino acids. The CDR3 is CASSFGQGVDTQYF. As DNA, the CDR3 is TGTGCCAGCAGCTTCGGACAGGGTGTAGATACGCAGTATTTT.

The genes are TRBV10-1 and TRBJ2-1, with 11 bases matching TRBD2. After removal of 3 bases from V and 8 bases from J, the junction contained 6 bases not matched to a gene. CDR3 length: 15 amino acids. The V gene's germline CDR1 is WNHNN and CDR2 SYGVQD (reference sequence). The CDR3 sequence is CASSDLAGGGHEQFF. Written as DNA, the CDR3 is TGCGCCAGCAGTGATCTAGCGGGAGGTGGTCATGAGCAGTTCTTC.

The chain is built from TRBV7-2 and TRBJ2-7; 7 nucleotides line up with TRBD2. With 4 bases clipped from V and 4 bases from J, the junction kept 10 bases outside the gene matches. The germline V gene has CDR1 SGHTA and CDR2 FQGNSA. The CDR3 runs 15 residues. CDR3 sequence reads: CASSSGGSGAYEQYF. The CDR3, as DNA: TGTGCCAGCAGCTCCGGTGGGAGCGGGGCTTACGAGCAGTACTTC. The full variable domain, in which reference TRBV7-2 and TRBJ2-7 provide the parts outside the CDR3, is GAGVSQSPSNKVTEKGKDVELRCDPISGHTALYWYRQSLGQGLEFLIYFQGNSAPDKSGLPSDRFSAERTGGSVSTLTIQRTQQEDSAVYLCASSSGGSGAYEQYFGPGTRLTVT.

CDR3 region: CASSESLDRTKYF. The CDR3 nucleotides read TGCGCCAGCAGTGAGTCCCTCGACAGGACAAAGTACTTC. This chain connects TRBV10-1 to TRBJ2-7; tentatively, D is TRBD1 (6 bases). The CDR3 length is 13 residues. V lost 0 bases, J lost 11 bases, and 14 bases lay in between. Germline loops: CDR1 WNHNN, CDR2 SYGVQD (reference sequence).

J is TRBJ1-6 and V is TRBV27; a weak D match, TRBD1 (5 bases). Germline CDR1 reads MNHEY; CDR2 reads SMNVEV (reference sequence). V lost 6 bases and J lost 6, with 12 bases in between. This CDR3 has 14 amino acids. CDR3 protein: CASRGGDGNSPLHF. The DNA of the CDR3 is TGTGCCAGCAGGGGGGGTGATGGTAATTCACCCCTCCACTTT.

This chain connects TRBV19 to TRBJ1-5; the match to TRBD1 covers 8 bases. The CDR3 sequence is 15 residues long. J lost 7 bases, V lost 4 bases, and 9 bases had no gene match. Germline lookup yields CDR1 LNHDA and CDR2 SQIVND (reference sequence). CDR3 DNA: TGTGCCAGTAGTACCGGGAGAACAGGGGGACAGCCCCAGCATTTT. It encodes CASSTGRTGGQPQHF. Drawing the rest from reference TRBV19 and TRBJ1-5, the complete variable domain is DGGITQSPKYLFRKEGQNVTLSCEQNLNHDAMYWYRQDPGQGLRLIYYSQIVNDFQKGDIAEGYSVSREKKESFPLTVTSAQKNPTAFYLCASSTGRTGGQPQHFGDGTRLSIL.

This clone was found many times. This chain connects TRBV2 to TRBJ2-1, with D possibly matching TRBD2 (5 bases). The CDR3 runs to 13 residues. The germline V gene has CDR1 SNHLY and CDR2 FYNNEI. V shed 6 bases and J shed 8 bases, with 14 bases lying between them. The CDR3 nucleotides are TGTGCCAGCAGCTCAGATATCGGGGATGAGCAGTTCTTC. Its protein is CASSSDIGDEQFF.

This clone was observed a few times. The V call is TRBV2, the J call TRBJ2-3, with 10 bases identical to TRBD1. The CDR3 is made up of 15 amino acids. CDR1 is SNHLY, CDR2 FYNNEI, per germline. The junction had 4 bases not matched to a gene; V was cut back by 6 bases and J by 1 base. Here the CDR3 reads CASSAGTGGTDTQYF. In DNA, the CDR3 is TGTGCCAGCAGCGCCGGGACAGGGGGCACAGATACGCAGTATTTT.

The V call is TRBV9, the J call TRBJ1-2; TRBD1 agrees at 9 bases. After removal of 0 bases from V and 6 bases from J, the junction contained 3 bases not matched to a gene. Germline V lookup: CDR1 SGDLS, CDR2 YYNGEE. The CDR3 is 14 residues long. Here the CDR3 reads CASSVAQGADGYTF. For the CDR3, the DNA is TGTGCCAGCAGCGTAGCACAGGGGGCGGATGGCTACACCTTC.

The chain couples TRBV20-1 to TRBJ2-3, with 10 nucleotides matching TRBD2. From germline, CDR1 is DFQATT and CDR2 SNEGSKA (reference sequence). J was trimmed by 3 bases and V by 3 bases; bases with no gene match: 3. The CDR3 extends over 14 amino acids. The CDR3 region has the DNA TGCAGTGCTAGTCTAGCGGGAGTAACAGATACGCAGTATTTT. This translates into CSASLAGVTDTQYF.

The chain combines TRBV27 with TRBJ2-7; D possibly corresponds to TRBD1 (5 bases). The germline gives CDR1 MNHEY, CDR2 SMNVEV (reference sequence). The CDR3 loop spans 15 amino acids. Trimming left V 3 bases short and J 5 bases short, with 17 bases between. CDR3 sequence (DNA): TGTGCCAGCAGTTTTTGGGGCAGGATGGGCGACGAGCAGTACTTC. Its protein is CASSFWGRMGDEQYF.

The chain combines TRBV29-1 with TRBJ1-4; 10 nucleotides align to TRBD1. The junction had 1 base not matched to a gene; V was cut back by 4 bases and J by 8 bases. The CDR3 is 12 residues long. In germline, CDR1 is SQVTM, CDR2 ANQGSEA. CDR3 coding DNA: TGCAGCGTTGTGGGACAGGGGGAAAAACTGTTTTTT. Protein product: CSVVGQGEKLFF.

This chain uses TRBV5-1 with TRBJ2-1, with TRBD2 matching over 15 bases. This CDR3 region has 16 residues. Germline lookup yields CDR1 SGHRS and CDR2 YFSETQ. Trimming removed 4 bases from V and 10 bases from J; junction bases left unmatched: 9. The CDR3 reads CASSPRTSGGAEEQFF. CDR3 coding DNA: TGCGCCAGCAGCCCCAGGACTAGCGGGGGGGCGGAGGAGCAGTTCTTC.

This clone appeared once. The V gene is TRBV6-5, the J gene TRBJ2-5; D might be TRBD2 (5 bases). Trimming stripped 2 bases from V and 5 bases from J, with 12 bases between. The germline V gene encodes CDR1 MNHEY and CDR2 SVGAGI. The CDR3 is made up of 14 amino acids. CDR3 nucleotide sequence: TGTGCCAGCAGTTACACCGGGGTCGGTGAGACCCAGTACTTC. This translates into CASSYTGVGETQYF.

The chain employs TRBV6-5 and TRBJ2-5; D gene uncertain. The germline V and J ends were trimmed by 0 bases and 2 bases, with 7 bases remaining between them. The CDR3 totals 14 residues. Germline V gives CDR1 MNHEY, CDR2 SVGAGI. The CDR3 reads CASSYSLRQETQYF. The CDR3 DNA reads as TGTGCCAGCAGTTACTCGCTCCGGCAAGAGACCCAGTACTTC.

Here the CDR3 reads CASSVGNSGSGDTQYF. The CDR3 region has the DNA TGTGCCAGCAGCGTAGGAAACAGCGGTTCGGGAGATACGCAGTATTTT. The gene calls are TRBV9 and TRBJ2-3, with a weak D call TRBD2 (5 bases). The CDR3 extends over 16 amino acids. V lost 0 bases and J 5 bases, leaving 16 bases between the germline ends. CDR1 and CDR2 from the germline V gene are SGDLS and YYNGEE.

The gene calls are TRBV4-1 and TRBJ2-5, with D perhaps matching TRBD1 (6 bases). Looked up from germline, CDR1 is MGHRA and CDR2 is YSYEKL. The CDR3 loop spans 15 amino acids. Trimming shortened V by 0 bases and J by 4 bases, and 12 bases separated the two germline ends. The CDR3 sequence is CASSQEPAGAETQYF. The DNA of the CDR3 is TGCGCCAGCAGCCAAGAACCGGCAGGGGCAGAGACCCAGTACTTC.

The V gene is TRBV11-3, the J gene TRBJ2-3, with TRBD2 matching 13 bases. V shed 1 base, J shed 2 bases, and the junction held 12 bases outside the gene matches. Germline V CDR1 and CDR2: SGHNT, YENEEA. CDR3 length: 20 residues. CDR3 sequence: CASSLGPGLAGLDTTDTQYF. The DNA of the CDR3 is TGTGCCAGCAGCTTAGGTCCGGGACTAGCGGGGTTGGATACCACAGATACGCAGTATTTT.

The chain uses TRBV5-1 and TRBJ1-6; 8 nucleotides line up with TRBD1. Germline lookup yields CDR1 SGHRS and CDR2 YFSETQ. With V trimmed by 7 bases and J by 9 bases, 6 bases remained unmatched. The CDR3 has 13 amino acids. The CDR3 reads CASQTGVGSPLHF. The CDR3, as DNA: TGCGCCAGCCAGACAGGGGTAGGTTCACCCCTCCACTTT.

V is TRBV6-5 and J is TRBJ1-2; 9 nucleotides match TRBD1. Germline CDR1 is MNHEY and CDR2 is SVGAGI. V dropped 1 base and J dropped 10; count of bases not matched to a gene: 10. The CDR3 totals 15 residues. The CDR3 sequence: CASSYLTGQGGTYTF. CDR3 coding DNA: TGTGCCAGCAGTTACTTAACGGGACAGGGAGGGACCTACACCTTC.

The rearrangement joins TRBV28 to TRBJ2-2; 8 bases match TRBD1. The CDR3 length is 15 residues. Germline CDR1 is MDHEN and CDR2 is SYDVKM. J was trimmed by 6 bases and V by 6 bases; bases with no gene match: 9. CDR3 DNA sequence: TGTGCCAGCAGGCAGACCGGGACAGGCGCCGGGGAGCTGTTTTTT. This codes for CASRQTGTGAGELFF.